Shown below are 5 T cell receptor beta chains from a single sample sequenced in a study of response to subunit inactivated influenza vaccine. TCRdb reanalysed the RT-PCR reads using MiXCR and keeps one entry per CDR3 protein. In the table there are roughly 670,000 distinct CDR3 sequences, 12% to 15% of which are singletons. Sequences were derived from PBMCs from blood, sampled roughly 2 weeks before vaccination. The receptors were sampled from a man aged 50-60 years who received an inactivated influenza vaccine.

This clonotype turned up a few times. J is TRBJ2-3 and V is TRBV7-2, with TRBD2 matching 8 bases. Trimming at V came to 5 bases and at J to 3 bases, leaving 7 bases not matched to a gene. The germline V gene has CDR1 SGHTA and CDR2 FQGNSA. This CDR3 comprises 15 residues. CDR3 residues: CASSKTGGATDTQYF. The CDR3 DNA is TGTGCCAGCAGCAAAACGGGGGGGGCTACAGATACGCAGTATTTT.

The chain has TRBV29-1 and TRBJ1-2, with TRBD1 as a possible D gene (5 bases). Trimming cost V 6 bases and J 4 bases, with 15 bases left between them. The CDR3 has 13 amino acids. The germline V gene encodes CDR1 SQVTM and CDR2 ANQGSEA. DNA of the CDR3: TGCAGCGTGGCTCCGAGACAGCTCTATGGCTACACCTTC. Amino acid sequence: CSVAPRQLYGYTF.

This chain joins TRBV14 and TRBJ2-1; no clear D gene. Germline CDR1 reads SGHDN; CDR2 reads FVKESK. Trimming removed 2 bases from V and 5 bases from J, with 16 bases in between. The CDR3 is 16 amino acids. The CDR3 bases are TGTGCCAGCAGCCAATATCTACCTTTCGAGGACAATGAGCAGTTCTTC. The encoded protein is CASSQYLPFEDNEQFF.

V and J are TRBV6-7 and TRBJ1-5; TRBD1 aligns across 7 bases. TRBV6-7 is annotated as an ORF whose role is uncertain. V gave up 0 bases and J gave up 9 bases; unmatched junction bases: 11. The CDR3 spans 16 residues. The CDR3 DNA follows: TGTGCCAGCAGTTACTCGAAGGAGACAGGGACGAGGCCCCAGCATTTT. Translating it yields CASSYSKETGTRPQHF.

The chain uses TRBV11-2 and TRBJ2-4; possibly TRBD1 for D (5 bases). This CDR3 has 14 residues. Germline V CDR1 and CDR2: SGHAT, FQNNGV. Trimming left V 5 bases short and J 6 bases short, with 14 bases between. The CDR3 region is CASSPPRVRNIQYF. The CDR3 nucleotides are TGTGCCAGCAGCCCTCCCAGGGTGAGAAACATTCAGTACTTC.